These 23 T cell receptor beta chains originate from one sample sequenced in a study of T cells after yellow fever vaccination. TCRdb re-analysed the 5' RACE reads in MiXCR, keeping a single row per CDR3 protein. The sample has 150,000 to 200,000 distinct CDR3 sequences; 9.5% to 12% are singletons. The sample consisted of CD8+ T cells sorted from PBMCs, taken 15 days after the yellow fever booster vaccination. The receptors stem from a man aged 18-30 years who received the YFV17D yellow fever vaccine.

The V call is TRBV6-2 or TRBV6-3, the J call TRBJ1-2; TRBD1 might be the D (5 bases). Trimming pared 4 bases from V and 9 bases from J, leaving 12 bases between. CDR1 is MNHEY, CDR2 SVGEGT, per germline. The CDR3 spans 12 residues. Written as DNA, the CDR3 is TGTGCCAGCAGTTCGCCAGGGTGGAGCTACACCTTC. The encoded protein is CASSSPGWSYTF.

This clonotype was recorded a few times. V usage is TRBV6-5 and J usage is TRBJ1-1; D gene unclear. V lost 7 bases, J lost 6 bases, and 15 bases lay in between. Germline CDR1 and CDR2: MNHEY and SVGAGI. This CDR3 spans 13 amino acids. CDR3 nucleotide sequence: TGTGCCAGCAAAACCCTTCCTGGCGCTGAAGCTTTCTTT. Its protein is CASKTLPGAEAFF.

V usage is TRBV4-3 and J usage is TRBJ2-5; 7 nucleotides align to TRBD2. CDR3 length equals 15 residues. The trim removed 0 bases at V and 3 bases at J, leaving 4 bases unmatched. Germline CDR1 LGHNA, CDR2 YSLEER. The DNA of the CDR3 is TGCGCCAGCAGCCAAGATCGGGGGGTTGAAGAGACCCAGTACTTC. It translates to CASSQDRGVEETQYF.

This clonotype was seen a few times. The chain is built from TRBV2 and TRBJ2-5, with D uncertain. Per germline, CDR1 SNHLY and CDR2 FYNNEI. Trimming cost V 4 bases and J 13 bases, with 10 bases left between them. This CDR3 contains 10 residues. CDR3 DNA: TGTGCCAGCAGTGGTCTGCTGGCGTACTTC. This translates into CASSGLLAYF. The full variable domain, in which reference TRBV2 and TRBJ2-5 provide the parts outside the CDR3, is EPEVTQTPSHQVTQMGQEVILRCVPISNHLYFYWYRQILGQKVEFLVSFYNNEISEKSEIFDDQFSVERPDGSNFTLKIRSTKLEDSAMYFCASSGLLAYFGPGTRLLVL.

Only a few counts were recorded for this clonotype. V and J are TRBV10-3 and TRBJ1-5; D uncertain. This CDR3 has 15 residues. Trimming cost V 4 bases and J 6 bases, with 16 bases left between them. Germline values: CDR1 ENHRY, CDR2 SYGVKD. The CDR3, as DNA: TGTGCCATCAGTGGAACCGACGGTATAGGTCAGCCCCAGCATTTT. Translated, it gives CAISGTDGIGQPQHF.

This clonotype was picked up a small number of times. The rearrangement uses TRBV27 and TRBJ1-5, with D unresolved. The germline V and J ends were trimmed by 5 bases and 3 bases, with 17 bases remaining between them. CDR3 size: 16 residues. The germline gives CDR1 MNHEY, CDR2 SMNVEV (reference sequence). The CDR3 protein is CASSPPRRVLNQPQHF. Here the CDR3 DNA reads TGTGCCAGCAGTCCCCCCCGACGGGTCCTCAATCAGCCCCAGCATTTT.

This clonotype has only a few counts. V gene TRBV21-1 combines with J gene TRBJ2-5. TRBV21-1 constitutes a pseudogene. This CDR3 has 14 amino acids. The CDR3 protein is CASSKALVQETQYF. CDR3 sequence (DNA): TGTGCCAGCAGCAAAGCGCTCGTGCAAGAGACCCAGTACTTC.

The DNA for the CDR3 is TGTGCCAGCAGTCCCTCGGTCCAGGGGCCTTATGGCTACACCTTC. This encodes CASSPSVQGPYGYTF. The chain joins TRBV7-9 to TRBJ1-2; a weak D match, TRBD1 (6 bases). With 6 bases removed from V and 5 bases from J, the gap between germline ends came to 19 bases. The CDR3 totals 15 residues. Germline assignment: CDR1 SEHNR and CDR2 FQNEAQ (reference sequence). The complete variable domain, with remaining parts taken from reference TRBV7-9 and TRBJ1-2, reads DTGVSQNPRHKITKRGQNVTFRCDPISEHNRLYWYRQTLGQGPEFLTYFQNEAQLEKSRLLSDRFSAERPKGSFSTLEIQRTEQGDSAMYLCASSPSVQGPYGYTFGSGTRLTVV.

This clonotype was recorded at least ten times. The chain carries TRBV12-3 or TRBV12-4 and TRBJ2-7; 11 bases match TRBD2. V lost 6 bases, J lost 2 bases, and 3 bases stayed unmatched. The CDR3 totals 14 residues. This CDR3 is CASRVAGGTYEQYF. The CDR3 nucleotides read TGTGCCAGCAGGGTAGCGGGGGGGACCTACGAGCAGTACTTC.

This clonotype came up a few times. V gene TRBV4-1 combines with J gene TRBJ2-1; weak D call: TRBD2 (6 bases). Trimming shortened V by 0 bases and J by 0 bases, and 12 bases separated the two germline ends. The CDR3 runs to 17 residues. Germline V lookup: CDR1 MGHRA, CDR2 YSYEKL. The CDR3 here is CASSQDSGTSSYNEQFF. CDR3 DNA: TGCGCCAGCAGCCAAGATTCGGGGACTTCCTCCTACAATGAGCAGTTCTTC.

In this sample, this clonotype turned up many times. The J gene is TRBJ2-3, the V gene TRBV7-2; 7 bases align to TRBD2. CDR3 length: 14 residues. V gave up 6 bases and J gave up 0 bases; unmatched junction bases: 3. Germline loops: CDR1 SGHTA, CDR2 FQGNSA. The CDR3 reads CASRGGGSTDTQYF. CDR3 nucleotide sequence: TGTGCCAGCAGAGGCGGGGGAAGCACAGATACGCAGTATTTT.

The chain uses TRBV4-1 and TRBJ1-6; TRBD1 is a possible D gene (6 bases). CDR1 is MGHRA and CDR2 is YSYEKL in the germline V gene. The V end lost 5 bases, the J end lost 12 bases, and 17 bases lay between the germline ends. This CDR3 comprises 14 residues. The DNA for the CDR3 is TGCGCCAGCAGCTCCTCGGCCGGGGGCCAACCCCTCCACTTT. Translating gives CASSSSAGGQPLHF.

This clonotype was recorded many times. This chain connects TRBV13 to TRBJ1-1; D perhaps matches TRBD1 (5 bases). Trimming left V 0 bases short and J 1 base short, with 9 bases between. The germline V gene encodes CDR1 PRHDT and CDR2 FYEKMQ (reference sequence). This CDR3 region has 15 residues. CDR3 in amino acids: CASSLGGPENTEAFF. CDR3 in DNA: TGTGCCAGCAGCTTAGGGGGACCGGAGAACACTGAAGCTTTCTTT. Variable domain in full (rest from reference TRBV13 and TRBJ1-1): AAGVIQSPRHLIKEKRETATLKCYPIPRHDTVYWYQQGPGQDPQFLISFYEKMQSDKGSIPDRFSAQQFSDYHSELNMSSLELGDSALYFCASSLGGPENTEAFFGQGTRLTVV.

Here the CDR3 DNA reads TGTGCCATCGGGCGGGCAGGGCGCACAGATACGCAGTATTTT. It codes for CAIGRAGRTDTQYF. The chain recombines TRBV6-6 with TRBJ2-3; D is tentatively TRBD1 or TRBD2 (5 bases each). The CDR3 is made up of 14 amino acids. Germline V CDR1 and CDR2: MNHNY, SVGAGI (reference sequence). V dropped 10 bases and J dropped 1 base, with 15 bases sitting between them.

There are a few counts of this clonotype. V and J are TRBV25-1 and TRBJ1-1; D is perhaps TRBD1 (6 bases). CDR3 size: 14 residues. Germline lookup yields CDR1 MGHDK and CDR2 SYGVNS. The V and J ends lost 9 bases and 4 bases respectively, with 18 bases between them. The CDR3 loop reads CASRQDPFGTEAFF. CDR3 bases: TGTGCCAGTCGACAGGACCCCTTTGGCACTGAAGCTTTCTTT.

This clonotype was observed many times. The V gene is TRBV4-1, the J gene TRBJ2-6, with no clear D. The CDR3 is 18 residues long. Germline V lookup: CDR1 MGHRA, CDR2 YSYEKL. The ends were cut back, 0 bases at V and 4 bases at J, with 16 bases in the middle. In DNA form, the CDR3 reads TGCGCCAGCAGCCAAGATCAGGAAGGGTCGAACGGGGCCAACGTCCTGACTTTC. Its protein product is CASSQDQEGSNGANVLTF.

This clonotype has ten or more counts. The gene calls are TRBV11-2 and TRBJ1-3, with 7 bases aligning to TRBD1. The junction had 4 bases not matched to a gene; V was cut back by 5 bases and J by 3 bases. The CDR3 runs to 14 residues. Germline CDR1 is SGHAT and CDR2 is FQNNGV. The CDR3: CASSPGDSGNTIYF. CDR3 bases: TGTGCCAGCAGCCCAGGGGACAGTGGAAACACCATATATTTT.

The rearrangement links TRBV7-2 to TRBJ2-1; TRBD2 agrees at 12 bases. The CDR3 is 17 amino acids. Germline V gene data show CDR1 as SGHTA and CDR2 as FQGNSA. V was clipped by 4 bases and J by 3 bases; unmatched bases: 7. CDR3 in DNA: TGTGCCAGCAGCTCCCCTACTAGCGGGGGGTTCTACAATGAGCAGTTCTTC. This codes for CASSSPTSGGFYNEQFF.

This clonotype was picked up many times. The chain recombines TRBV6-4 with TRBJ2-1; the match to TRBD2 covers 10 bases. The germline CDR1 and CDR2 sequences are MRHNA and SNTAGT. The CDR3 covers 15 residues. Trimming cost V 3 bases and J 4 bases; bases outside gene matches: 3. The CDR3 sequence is CASSEKAGGYNEQFF. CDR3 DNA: TGTGCCAGCAGTGAAAAAGCGGGGGGGTACAATGAGCAGTTCTTC.

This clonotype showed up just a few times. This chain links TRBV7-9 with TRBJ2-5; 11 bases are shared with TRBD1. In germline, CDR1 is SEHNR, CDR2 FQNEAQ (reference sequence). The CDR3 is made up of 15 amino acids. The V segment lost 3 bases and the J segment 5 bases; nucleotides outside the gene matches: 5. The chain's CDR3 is CASSFGQGARETQYF. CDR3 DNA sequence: TGTGCCAGCAGCTTCGGACAGGGGGCGCGGGAGACCCAGTACTTC.

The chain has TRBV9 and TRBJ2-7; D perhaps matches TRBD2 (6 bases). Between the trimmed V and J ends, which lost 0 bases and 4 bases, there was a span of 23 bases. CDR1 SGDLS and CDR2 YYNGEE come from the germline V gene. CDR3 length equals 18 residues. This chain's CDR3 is CASSVAPGGPGSSYEQYF. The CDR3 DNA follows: TGTGCCAGCAGCGTAGCCCCTGGAGGGCCAGGAAGTTCGTACGAGCAGTACTTC.

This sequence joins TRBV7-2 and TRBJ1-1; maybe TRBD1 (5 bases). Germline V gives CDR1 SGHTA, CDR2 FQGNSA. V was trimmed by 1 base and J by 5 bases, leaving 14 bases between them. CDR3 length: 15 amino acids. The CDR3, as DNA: TGTGCCAGCAGCTTAGTGGAGGGGTCGGGGACTGAAGCTTTCTTT. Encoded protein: CASSLVEGSGTEAFF.

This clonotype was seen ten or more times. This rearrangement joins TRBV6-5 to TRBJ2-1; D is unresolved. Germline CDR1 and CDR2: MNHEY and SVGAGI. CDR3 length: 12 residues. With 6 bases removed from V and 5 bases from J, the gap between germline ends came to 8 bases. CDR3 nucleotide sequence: TGTGCCAGCAGAAGTCTAAACAATGAGCAGTTCTTC. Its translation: CASRSLNNEQFF.